The T cell receptor beta chain under discussion was sequenced for a study of shared clonotypes between healthy human individuals. Study as a whole: CD8 memory received one plate per donor, CD8 naive two, CD4 memory three and CD4 naive three. Study outcomes and limitations: The diversity represented, both genetic and in exposure history, was limited by few donors. Rarefaction demonstrated incomplete sorted-subset sequencing despite large depth. Non-shared clonotypes showed lower generation probabilities than clonotypes common to all four donors.

The data were produced by immunoSEQ multiplex PCR, yet TCRdb's version contains in-frame clones alone and is incomplete. The sample yields roughly 330,000 clones, roughly 70% seen once. Of note for this clone: Its antigen is unidentified.

CDR3 size: 16 residues. After removal of 4 bases from V and 5 bases from J, the junction contained 13 bases not matched to a gene. Per germline, CDR1 SGHKS and CDR2 YYEKEE (reference sequence). The sample taken for sequencing was memory CD4+ T cells sorted from blood. Specified subset: CD45RA-negative fraction. This rearrangement joins TRBV5-5 to TRBJ2-7; TRBD1 matches 9 bases. The receptor was isolated from a man younger than 45 in good health. CDR3 loop: CASSRPTGTGSDEQYF. DNA for the CDR3: TGTGCCAGCAGCCGACCTACCGGGACAGGGTCGGACGAGCAGTACTTC.